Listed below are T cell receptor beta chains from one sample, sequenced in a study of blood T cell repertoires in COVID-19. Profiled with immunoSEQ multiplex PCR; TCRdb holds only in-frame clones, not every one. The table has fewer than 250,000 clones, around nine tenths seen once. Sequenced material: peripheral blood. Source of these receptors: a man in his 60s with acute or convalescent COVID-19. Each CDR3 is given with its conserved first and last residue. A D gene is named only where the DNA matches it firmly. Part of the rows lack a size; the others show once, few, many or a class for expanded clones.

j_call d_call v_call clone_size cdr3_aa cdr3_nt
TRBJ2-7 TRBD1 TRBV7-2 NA CASSLLGQGLHEQYF TGTGCCAGCAGCTTATTGGGACAGGGACTCCACGAGCAGTACTTC
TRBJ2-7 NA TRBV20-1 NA CSAPEVHEQYF TGCAGTGCCCCCGAGGTCCACGAGCAGTACTTC
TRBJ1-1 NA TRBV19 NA CASQPEQGNTEAFF TGTGCCAGCCAACCTGAACAGGGGAACACTGAAGCTTTCTTT
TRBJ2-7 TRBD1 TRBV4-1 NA CASSQGTTGNSHEQYF TGCGCCAGCAGCCAAGGGACGACAGGGAACTCCCACGAGCAGTACTTC
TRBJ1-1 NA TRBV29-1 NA CSVTGQNTEAFF TGCAGCGTCACGGGACAGAACACTGAAGCTTTCTTT
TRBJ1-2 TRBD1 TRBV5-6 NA CASSLDPGQGSGYTF TGTGCCAGCAGCTTGGATCCGGGACAGGGGTCCGGCTACACCTTC
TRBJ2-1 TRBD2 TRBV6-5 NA CASRRRLAGANEQFF TGTGCCAGCAGGAGGAGACTAGCGGGGGCCAATGAGCAGTTCTTC
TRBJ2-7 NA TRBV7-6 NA CASSFHSSYEQYF TGTGCCAGCAGCTTCCATAGCTCCTACGAGCAGTACTTC
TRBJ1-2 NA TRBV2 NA CASRRDGGGYGYTF TGTGCCAGCAGGAGGGACGGGGGAGGCTATGGCTACACCTTC
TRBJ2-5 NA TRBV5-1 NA CASSLEGGETQYF TGCGCCAGCAGCTTGGAGGGGGGGGAGACCCAGTACTTC
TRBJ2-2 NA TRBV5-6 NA CASSLSGVGELFF TGTGCCAGCAGCTTATCAGGGGTCGGGGAGCTGTTTTTT
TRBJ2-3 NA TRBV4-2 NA CASSQYGASTDTQYF TGTGCCAGCAGCCAATATGGGGCCAGCACAGATACGCAGTATTTT
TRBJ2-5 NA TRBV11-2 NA CASSRPLMSSAGQETQYF TGTGCCAGCAGCCGACCCCTTATGTCTAGCGCGGGGCAGGAGACCCAGTACTTC
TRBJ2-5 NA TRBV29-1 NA CSVKATSRQETQYF TGCAGCGTTAAAGCGACGAGCAGGCAAGAGACCCAGTACTTC
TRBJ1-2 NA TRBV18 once CASSPIVRDTNYGYTF TGTGCCAGCTCACCGATAGTCAGGGACACTAACTATGGCTACACCTTC